This T cell receptor (beta chain) was identified during a study of cytomegalovirus exposure and HLA in healthy donors (dated by TCRdb to about 2017). About the study as a whole: An earlier analysis of approximately 600 of the donors reported 250 to 300 Gb of sequence data and 117 million unique TCR beta sequences from about 179 million T cells. An early release that covered several hundred HLA-typed donors contained around 330 gigabases of sequencing data and roughly 84 million unique TCR sequences. Of the 350 to 450 genotyped donors, approximately 80% were placed in the genetic ancestry cluster associated with self-reported Caucasian donors. The study aimed to test whether signatures of past pathogen exposure could be identified by cataloging public T cell receptors. The study profiled the T cell repertoires of some 610 subjects by immunosequencing and related them to cytomegalovirus serostatus. Along with the approximately 600-subject first cohort, a separate validation cohort of over a hundred different subjects was used. To predict cytomegalovirus infection status, the study brought together high-throughput TCR immunosequencing, statistical association of individual TCRs with disease status, and machine learning. In a later analysis, previously published TCR beta repertoires from 666 donors were re-analyzed and high-resolution HLA genotyping was added so that TCR occurrence patterns could be studied. Rather than using new phenotypic data, the later analysis identified candidate immune exposures from TCR beta sequences and from how often those sequences occurred across donors. In an earlier analysis of 587 of the donors, high-throughput TCR beta sequencing was used to judge whether each TCR beta V gene segment behaved as functional or pseudogenic. Donor age, sex, ethnicity and CMV serostatus were collected together with the repertoire data. A later genetic analysis took genome-wide SNP genotypes for about three fifths of the roughly 700 donors and used that subset as a discovery cohort. Every discovery cohort repertoire had been produced on one sequencing platform. HLA typing included class I and class II loci at four-digit resolution. The number of donors typed differed by locus, with about 629-630 for A, B, C, DRB1 and DQB1, around 560 for DQA1, 600 to 610 for DPA1, and under 490 for DPB1. Four to six DR-DQ haplotypes were handled as single units for association and clustering because linkage in the cohort was strong. Among roughly 370 genotyped donors of the cohort, an average of approximately 240,000 unique TCR beta nucleotide sequences were sequenced per donor, around a sixth of them non-productive. Paper-wide results and their limitations: In the study, around 150 TCR beta chains were listed as associated with cytomegalovirus. A further reported finding was that TCR beta sequences accurately predicted the HLA-A and HLA-B alleles for most subjects in the first cohort. Because counts were too low, approximately 15 rarely observed V segments, including chromosome 9 orphons, were excluded from the earlier analysis of roughly 580 of the donors. A later genetic analysis reported fewer N-insertions in productive TCRs among donors in an Asian-associated ancestry cluster than the 666-donor mean. According to a later analysis, TCR association rates differed among HLA loci, with DRB1 alleles showing the most associated TCRs and HLA-C alleles showing the fewest. In vitro tests confirmed that a few of the cytomegalovirus-associated TCR beta chains recognize cytomegalovirus antigens. Linkage disequilibrium might explain the correlated functional status among segregating V segments, but an unknown experimental factor could not be excluded. Because HLA typing was missing for some donors at each locus, association tests included only the typed subset. According to a later analysis, parvovirus B19, influenza, CMV and Epstein-Barr virus appeared linked to several top co-occurrence clusters. Immune exposure information for the cohort was limited to CMV serostatus. A cluster of highly shared sequence variants was judged likely to represent a technical artifact of the sequencing pipeline. An earlier analysis of approximately 590 of the donors showed that most TCR beta V segments appeared in productive rearrangements either about 87% or about 30% of the time, which broadly matched IMGT annotations. In a later analysis, HLA-associated TCR beta chains showed more clonal expansion and lower generation probabilities than non-associated chains that were equally common. Some IMGT-functional V segments, including TRBV6-2 and TRBV6-3, could not be distinguished by the 87-base-pair reads and were therefore excluded. When HLA alleles, especially DR and DQ, strongly co-occurred, TCR associations were difficult to assign to individual alleles. While some public TCRs were present in many individuals, most TCR sequences turned up only very rarely across donors. A later analysis found that most CMV-associated TCR beta chains appeared HLA-restricted, with HLA associations seemingly driven largely by CMV exposure. V-gene and J-gene trimming of TCR beta chains was associated with a missense DCLRE1C variant in a later genetic analysis, and the association was replicated in an independent cohort. Presence/absence analyses assumed roughly uniform sequencing depth across donors, an assumption that may not hold. In a later analysis, 16,951 TCR beta sequences were associated with specific HLA alleles at a false discovery rate of 0.05. In this cohort, only TCR beta chains were sequenced, and detectable features were limited by the absence of alpha or paired-chain data. According to the authors, the approach could potentially be generalized to other disease states and immunological phenotypes. The classifier was reported to diagnose cytomegalovirus status with high specificity and sensitivity in both the original cohort and the validation cohort.

In the case of this clone: No cognate antigen has been identified for it. Base-call qualities are not available, and no considerably larger clone is one nucleotide away.

In total, roughly 670 healthy bone marrow donors made up the cohort. Cohort members were all nominally healthy when sampled, although unrecorded immune exposures were likely present. The donor was CMV seronegative and was included in the group of under 450 seronegative cohort members. A peripheral blood sample was provided by each donor, and peripheral blood mononuclear cells were used for TCR beta sequencing. Genomic DNA was extracted from the blood cell samples with the Qiagen DNeasy Blood Extraction Kit. Sequences MGHDK (CDR1) and SYGVNS (CDR2) are obtained from the germline V gene. The germline ends are 15 bases apart after V is trimmed by 2 bases and J by 11 bases. The CDR3 spans 13 residues, from the cysteine through the phenylalanine. The sequence is cut down to CDR3 DNA, 39 bases in frame from base 1. Library construction relied on the immunoSEQ multiplex PCR assay. For the multiplex PCR, a mixture combining 60 forward primers for TCR Vbeta segments and 13 reverse primers for TCR Jbeta segments was used. The CDR3 region of rearranged TCR beta genes was amplified from genomic DNA with a multiplex PCR assay. The amplified TCR beta libraries were sequenced on the Illumina HiSeq System as 87-base-pair reads. Per the source publication's procedure: Across the roughly 700 repertoires, a later analysis counted 80 million or so unique TCR beta chains, 9.5 million to 13 million of which were shared by at least two donors. Raw reads were error-corrected and collapsed into unique sequences with a nearest-neighbor algorithm that merged closely related sequences to remove PCR and sequencing errors. CDR3 sequences were aligned to IMGT reference sequences to assign V, D and J gene segments. For a sequence to be retained, a match of at least six nucleotides to both a V gene segment and a J gene segment was required. A rearrangement was called productive if the CDR3 had no stop codons and remained in frame with V and J, and every other rearrangement was called non-productive. CDR3 was defined by IMGT convention, running from the second conserved V-encoded cysteine to the conserved J-encoded phenylalanine. The earlier analysis of approximately 590 of the donors excluded any sequence lacking an unambiguous match to a single V gene segment. An earlier analysis of 500 to 600 of the donors classified V segments as functional when productive rearrangements were above 56.7% and as segregating when the standard deviation between donors was above 5%. A statistical classification framework was developed to diagnose cytomegalovirus status using the catalog of TCR beta chain sequences. In a later analysis, TCR nucleotide sequences were compared against IMGT/GENE-DB human TR gene sequences so that V and J genes could be assigned. Using the TCRdist pipeline, a later analysis assigned CDR3 sequences along with most-parsimonious VDJ recombination scenarios. In a later analysis, each TCR beta chain was defined by its CDR3 amino acid sequence together with its V-gene family, and reads lacking a unique V-gene family were excluded. A later analysis removed several hundred highly shared, low-generation-probability nucleotide sequences to deal with suspected cross-contamination and a sequencing artifact. In a later analysis, a clonal expansion index for each public chain was calculated from normalized within-repertoire ranks of inferred template counts. Generation probabilities in a later analysis came from a VDJ recombination model fitted to out-of-frame rearrangements, and those results were checked against IGoR. Hypergeometric tests were used in a later analysis to score TCR-TCR, TCR-HLA and TCR-CMV co-occurrence, with a repertoire-size bias correction applied to the TCR pairs. In a later analysis, false discovery rates were estimated by permuting HLA or CMV assignments 20 times. In a later analysis, co-occurring TCRs were grouped with DBSCAN, and TCRdist sequence similarity was added when clustering was performed within HLA-allele-positive subsets. For co-occurrence clustering, repertoires with fewer than 30,000 or more than 120,000 public chains were excluded, along with five repertoires with anomalous nucleotide sharing. What TCRdb holds here is the immuneACCESS table cut down to in-frame rearrangements. Part of the clones is not present; checked against another copy, under half of the missing clones reflect an unresolved V gene, and the others are unexplained. V and J calls and clone size are as listed in that table; D and trimming were resolved from the DNA. Present in this sample are under 150,000 clones, around 76% of which were seen just once. 3.9% of the sample rests with the top ten.

Input material: PBMCs. The rearrangement joined TRBV25-1 to TRBJ2-5; a tentative D match to TRBD2 spans 7 bases. The source is a man between 18 and 29 years old in good health and CMV-seronegative. At the DNA level, the sequence is TGTGCCAGCAGTGAACCGGGGGCGGGGGAGCAGTACTTC. This yields the protein CASSEPGAGEQYF.